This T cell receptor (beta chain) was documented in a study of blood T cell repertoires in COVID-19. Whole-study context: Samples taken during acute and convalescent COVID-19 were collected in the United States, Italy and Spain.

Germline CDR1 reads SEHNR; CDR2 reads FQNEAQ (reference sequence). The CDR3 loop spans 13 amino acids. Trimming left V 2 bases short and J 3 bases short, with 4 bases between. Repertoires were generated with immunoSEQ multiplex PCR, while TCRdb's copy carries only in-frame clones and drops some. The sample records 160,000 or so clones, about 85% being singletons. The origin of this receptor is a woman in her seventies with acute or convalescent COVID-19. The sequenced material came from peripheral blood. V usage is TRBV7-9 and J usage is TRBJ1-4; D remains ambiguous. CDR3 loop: CASSLQANEKLFF. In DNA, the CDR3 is TGTGCCAGCAGCTTACAGGCTAATGAAAAACTGTTTTTT.